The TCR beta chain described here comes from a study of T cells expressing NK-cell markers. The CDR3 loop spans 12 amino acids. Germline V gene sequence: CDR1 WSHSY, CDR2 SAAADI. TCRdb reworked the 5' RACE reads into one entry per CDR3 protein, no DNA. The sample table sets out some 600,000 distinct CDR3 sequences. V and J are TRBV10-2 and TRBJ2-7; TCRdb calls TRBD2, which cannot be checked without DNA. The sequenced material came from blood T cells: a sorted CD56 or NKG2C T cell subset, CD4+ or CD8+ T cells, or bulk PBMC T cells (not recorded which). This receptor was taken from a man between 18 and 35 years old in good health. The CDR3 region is CASSVTSGEQYF.